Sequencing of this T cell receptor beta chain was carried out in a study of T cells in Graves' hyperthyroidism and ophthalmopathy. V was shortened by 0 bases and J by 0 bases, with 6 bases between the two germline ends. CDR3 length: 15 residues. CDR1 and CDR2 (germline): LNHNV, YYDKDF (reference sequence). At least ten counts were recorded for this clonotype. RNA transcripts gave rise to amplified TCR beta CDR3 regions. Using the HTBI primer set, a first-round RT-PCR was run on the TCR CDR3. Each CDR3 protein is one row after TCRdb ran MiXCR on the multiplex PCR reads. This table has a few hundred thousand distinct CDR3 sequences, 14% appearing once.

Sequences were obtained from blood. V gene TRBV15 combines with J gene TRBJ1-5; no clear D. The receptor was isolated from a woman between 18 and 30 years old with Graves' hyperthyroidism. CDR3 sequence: CATSRDRISNQPQHF. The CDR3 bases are TGTGCCACCAGCAGAGATCGGATTAGCAATCAGCCCCAGCATTTT.